The 29 T cell receptor beta chains listed next were all sequenced from one sample in a study. TCRdb processed the 5' RACE reads anew with MiXCR; each CDR3 protein has one entry. The repertoire holds tens of thousands of distinct CDR3 sequences, more than 20% seen once, with over 3.5% in the top ten. The sorted Tregs were CD4+CD25+CD127-/low cells. The sequencing input was Tregs sorted from a lymph node. These TCRs come from a female donor with breast cancer.

This clonotype has just a few counts. The rearrangement links TRBV4-3 to TRBJ2-1; 8 nucleotides agree with TRBD2. After removal of 2 bases from V and 5 bases from J, the junction contained 17 bases not matched to a gene. CDR3 size: 19 residues. In germline, CDR1 is LGHNA, CDR2 YSLEER. The CDR3 nucleotides read TGCGCCAGCAGCCAATCCTGGGGATTCGGGAGGGCCCCCCACAATGAGCAGTTCTTC. This encodes CASSQSWGFGRAPHNEQFF.

The chain links TRBV9 to TRBJ1-1; no definite D call. V was shortened by 3 bases and J by 2 bases, with 5 bases between the two germline ends. The V gene's germline CDR1 is SGDLS and CDR2 YYNGEE. The length of the CDR3 is 12 residues. For the CDR3, the DNA is TGTGCCAGCAGCGGAGACAACACTGAAGCTTTCTTT. Encoded protein: CASSGDNTEAFF.

This clonotype was picked up many times. The genes are TRBV4-1 and TRBJ1-1; no firm D call. Germline CDR1 reads MGHRA; CDR2 reads YSYEKL. V lost 5 bases, J lost 4 bases, and 14 bases lay in between. This CDR3 is 14 amino acids long. CDR3 in DNA: TGCGCCAGCAGCGTAGACACATTTTTCACTGAAGCTTTCTTT. Protein sequence: CASSVDTFFTEAFF.

The V and J genes are TRBV11-2 and TRBJ1-2; no clear D. V gave up 0 bases and J gave up 1 base, with 6 bases separating them. The germline V gene encodes CDR1 SGHAT and CDR2 FQNNGV. CDR3 length: 14 residues. In DNA form, the CDR3 reads TGTGCCAGCAGCTTAGACAGCTTTAACTATGGCTACACCTTC. It codes for CASSLDSFNYGYTF.

The chain has TRBV4-1 and TRBJ2-1; weak D call: TRBD2 (6 bases). From germline, CDR1 is MGHRA and CDR2 YSYEKL. V lost 3 bases, J lost 7 bases, and 16 bases lay in between. The CDR3 is 15 amino acids. The CDR3 sequence is CASSHPPPGVNEQFF. The CDR3 DNA follows: TGCGCCAGCAGCCACCCGCCCCCGGGAGTGAATGAGCAGTTCTTC.

The V and J genes are TRBV7-9 and TRBJ2-2; the match to TRBD1 covers 10 bases. CDR1 is SEHNR, CDR2 FQNEAQ, per germline (reference sequence). This CDR3 comprises 16 residues. The J segment lost 7 bases and the V segment lost 5 bases, leaving 10 bases of the junction unmatched. CDR3 protein: CASSPPGQGLIGELFF. CDR3 DNA sequence: TGTGCCAGCAGCCCACCGGGACAGGGGCTCATCGGGGAGCTGTTTTTT.

This clonotype was counted many times. This chain uses TRBV7-3 with TRBJ2-2, with D hard to call. Between the trimmed V and J ends, which lost 9 bases and 0 bases, there was a span of 11 bases. Germline assignment: CDR1 SGHTA and CDR2 FQGTGA. The CDR3 loop spans 14 amino acids. The CDR3 reads CASRHDANTGELFF. The CDR3 region has the DNA TGTGCCAGTCGTCATGACGCGAACACCGGGGAGCTGTTTTTT.

This clonotype was counted a few times. Since a much larger clone is just one base distant, this may be a read error. This sequence joins TRBV6-5 and TRBJ2-1; D gene ambiguous. The germline CDR1 and CDR2 sequences are MNHEY and SVGAGI. This CDR3 region has 14 residues. CDR3 nucleotide sequence: TGTACCAGCAGTGAACTAACCACCTACAATGAGCAGTTCTTC. Amino acid sequence: CTSSELTTYNEQFF.

V is TRBV15 and J is TRBJ1-5; no firm D call. Trimming left V 0 bases short and J 6 bases short, with 3 bases between. CDR1 is LNHNV and CDR2 is YYDKDF in the germline V gene (reference sequence). This CDR3 spans 12 amino acids. CDR3 amino acids: CATSRDGQPQHF. The DNA for the CDR3 is TGTGCCACCAGCAGAGATGGTCAGCCCCAGCATTTT.

This clonotype was found many times. The CDR3 DNA sequence: TGCGCCAGCAGCTTGGGCCTGACGGGACAAGAGACCCAGTACTTC. It is translated as CASSLGLTGQETQYF. The chain carries TRBV5-1 and TRBJ2-5, with D perhaps matching TRBD2 (5 bases). Germline values: CDR1 SGHRS, CDR2 YFSETQ. This CDR3 contains 15 residues. Between the trimmed V and J ends, which lost 0 bases and 2 bases, there was a span of 11 bases.

This clonotype was detected ten times or more. This chain links TRBV7-9 with TRBJ2-7; D call uncertain. V dropped 1 base and J dropped 6 bases, with 10 bases sitting between them. Germline V gene data show CDR1 as SEHNR and CDR2 as FQNEAQ (reference sequence). The CDR3 consists of 13 residues. The CDR3 is CASSLESSPEQYF. The CDR3 bases are TGTGCCAGCAGCTTAGAATCCTCCCCCGAGCAGTACTTC.

This clonotype turned up a few times. The chain couples TRBV7-8 to TRBJ1-3; 7 bases match TRBD1. J lost 5 bases, V lost 2 bases, and 6 bases had no gene match. The CDR3 runs 15 residues. Germline V gene data show CDR1 as SGHVS and CDR2 as FQNEAQ. The chain's CDR3 is CASSLQTGSRNTIYF. The CDR3 bases are TGTGCCAGCAGCTTACAGACAGGGTCTCGAAACACCATATATTTT.

This clonotype was detected many times. The chain uses TRBV7-2 and TRBJ1-2; 7 bases are shared with TRBD1. This CDR3 is built from 14 residues. Losses at the gene ends were 6 bases for V and 8 bases for J; bases not matched to a gene: 12. Germline lookup yields CDR1 SGHTA and CDR2 FQGNSA. The CDR3 loop is CASRLGGTVLGYTF. The CDR3 nucleotides are TGTGCCAGCAGACTCGGAGGGACAGTTCTCGGCTACACCTTC.

This clonotype has only one observation. The CDR3 nucleotides are TGCGCCAGCAACACGGGACAGGTCGTTTCCTACGAGCAGTACTTC. This gives the protein CASNTGQVVSYEQYF. The chain joins TRBV5-1 to TRBJ2-7, with 8 bases that match TRBD1. The CDR3 contains 15 residues. Looked up from germline, CDR1 is SGHRS and CDR2 is YFSETQ. Germline trimming cut 6 bases from V and 1 base from J; bases unmatched to any gene: 9.

In this sample, this clonotype turned up once. The chain combines TRBV20-1 with TRBJ2-5, with D possibly TRBD2 on 6 matching bases. The CDR3 sequence is 13 residues long. Deletions cut 5 bases from V and 5 bases from J, with 15 bases between. Germline-derived CDR1 and CDR2 are DFQATT and SNEGSKA (reference sequence). CDR3 in DNA: TGCAGTGCTTGCCGGGAGAGTCGGGAGACCCAGTACTTC. Its translation is CSACRESRETQYF.

This chain uses TRBV6-5 with TRBJ1-1, with 11 bases fitting TRBD1. V was pared by 8 bases and J by 4 bases, with 6 bases of the junction left unmatched. The germline CDR1 and CDR2 sequences are MNHEY and SVGAGI. CDR3 length: 14 amino acids. The CDR3 bases are TGTGCCAGCGGCACCGGGACAGGGGGCACTGAAGCTTTCTTT. Its protein product is CASGTGTGGTEAFF.

With respect to this clonotype: Possible read error: a much larger clone is one base away. V usage is TRBV27 and J usage is TRBJ2-7; tentatively, D is TRBD1 (6 bases). Germline values: CDR1 MNHEY, CDR2 SMNVEV (reference sequence). The CDR3 contains 15 residues. CDR3 loop: CASSLSPQGSYERYF. The CDR3 nucleotides are TGTGCCAGCAGTTTATCCCCACAGGGATCCTACGAGCGGTACTTC.

The rearrangement links TRBV7-8 to TRBJ2-7; tentatively, D is TRBD2 (5 bases). V lost 6 bases and J lost 1, with 13 bases in between. From germline, CDR1 is SGHVS and CDR2 FQNEAQ. CDR3 size: 14 residues. This chain's CDR3 is CASRHGGSSYEQYF. DNA of the CDR3: TGTGCCAGCAGACACGGAGGTTCTTCCTACGAGCAGTACTTC.

The chain combines TRBV30 with TRBJ2-2; the D call may be TRBD1 or TRBD2 (6 bases each). CDR3 size: 14 residues. Germline lookup yields CDR1 GTSNPN and CDR2 SVGIG (reference sequence). Trimming shortened V by 4 bases and J by 5 bases, and 14 bases separated the two germline ends. CDR3 amino acids: CAWMGGAGTGELFF. The CDR3 DNA reads as TGTGCCTGGATGGGGGGCGCGGGAACCGGGGAGCTGTTTTTT. The entire variable domain, with the rest obtained from reference TRBV30 and TRBJ2-2, is as follows: SQTIHQWPATLVQPVGSPLSLECTVEGTSNPNLYWYRQAAGRGLQLLFYSVGIGQISSEVPQNLSASRPQDRQFILSSKKLLLSDSGFYLCAWMGGAGTGELFFGEGSRLTVL.

In its sample, this clonotype was seen many times. The genes are TRBV20-1 and TRBJ1-5, with D unclear. This CDR3 is 14 amino acids long. Germline CDR1 is DFQATT and CDR2 is SNEGSKA (reference sequence). V dropped 1 base and J dropped 3 bases, with 10 bases sitting between them. Here the CDR3 reads CSARGGNYNQPQHF. The CDR3 coding sequence is TGCAGTGCTAGAGGTGGTAACTACAATCAGCCCCAGCATTTT.

This chain uses TRBV20-1 with TRBJ2-7, with TRBD2 matching 7 bases. V trimming: 1 base; J trimming: 3 bases; junction bases outside the gene matches: 3. Per the germline V gene, CDR1 is DFQATT and CDR2 is SNEGSKA (reference sequence). This CDR3 contains 13 residues. CDR3: CSARAGRDYEQYF. As DNA, the CDR3 is TGCAGTGCTAGAGCTGGGAGGGACTACGAGCAGTACTTC.

The chain has TRBV7-2 and TRBJ1-2, with a tentative D call TRBD1 (5 bases). V was pared by 5 bases and J by 6 bases, with 13 bases between. This CDR3 region has 13 residues. Germline V lookup: CDR1 SGHTA, CDR2 FQGNSA. CDR3 nucleotide sequence: TGTACCAGCAGCGCCTATCAGGGTGATGGCTACACCTTC. Protein product: CTSSAYQGDGYTF.

The V and J genes are TRBV5-8 and TRBJ1-6; 8 positions match TRBD1. J lost 10 bases, V lost 2 bases, and 5 bases had no gene match. The germline gives CDR1 SGHTS, CDR2 YDEGEE. There are 14 residues in the CDR3. CDR3 DNA: TGTGCCAGCAGCTTCTCAGGGGGCGCGTCACCCCTCCACTTT. Amino acid sequence: CASSFSGGASPLHF.

The chain is built from TRBV12-3 or TRBV12-4 and TRBJ2-7; weak D call: TRBD2 (5 bases). This CDR3 has 15 residues. With 1 base removed from V and 4 bases from J, the gap between germline ends came to 14 bases. The CDR3 DNA reads as TGTGCCAGCAGTTTAGTGCCGGGGATCCCGTACGAGCAGTACTTC. As protein: CASSLVPGIPYEQYF.

As concerns this clonotype: One junction end disagrees with the germline gene, perhaps due to a read error. The V gene is TRBV4-2, the J gene TRBJ2-1, with D possibly called TRBD1 or TRBD2 (5 bases each). Per germline, CDR1 LGHNA and CDR2 YNFKEQ. This CDR3 is 16 amino acids long. CDR3 DNA sequence: TGTGCCAGCGGCCAAGAGTGGGGGAAGCCGTACAATGAGCAGTTCTTC. Protein: CASGQEWGKPYNEQFF.

In its sample, this clonotype was seen many times. The V call is TRBV20-1, the J call TRBJ1-2; 8 nucleotides align to TRBD1. The V and J ends lost 0 bases and 7 bases, in that order; junction bases with no gene match: 10. The CDR3 loop spans 15 amino acids. From germline, CDR1 is DFQATT and CDR2 SNEGSKA (reference sequence). CDR3 nucleotide sequence: TGCAGTGCTAGAGAGGGGGTGACAGGGGAGGCTGGCTACACCTTC. As protein: CSAREGVTGEAGYTF.

The chain links TRBV30 to TRBJ1-2; D possibly corresponds to TRBD1 (6 bases). The germline CDR1 and CDR2 sequences are GTSNPN and SVGIG (reference sequence). V lost 3 bases to trimming and J lost 7 bases, with 12 bases between them. The CDR3 is 12 residues long. The DNA of the CDR3 is TGTGCCTGGAGCCCAGGGGATGGTGGCTACACCTTC. It specifies CAWSPGDGGYTF.

Points on this clonotype: A clone one base away is much larger, so this may be a read error. The V gene is TRBV20-1, the J gene TRBJ2-3; perhaps TRBD2 as D (5 bases). The CDR3 is 15 amino acids. The germline V gene has CDR1 DFQATT and CDR2 SNEGSKA (reference sequence). CDR3 coding DNA: TGCAGTACTAGAGATCTGGGCGACAGCACAGATACGCAGTATTTT. Translation gives CSTRDLGDSTDTQYF.

V usage is TRBV7-3 and J usage is TRBJ1-1; D is unresolved. The CDR3 is 13 residues long. V shed 1 base and J shed 0 bases, with 3 bases lying between them. Germline lookup yields CDR1 SGHTA and CDR2 FQGTGA. The CDR3 coding sequence is TGTGCCAGCAGCTTAATGGTGAACACTGAAGCTTTCTTT. It translates to CASSLMVNTEAFF.